This record covers a single T cell receptor (beta chain). CDR1 is LNHDA, CDR2 SQIVND, per germline (reference sequence). With 5 bases removed from V and 1 base from J, the gap between germline ends came to 20 bases. The length of the CDR3 is 17 residues. Enrolled through a virtual design, the participants were between roughly 18 and 100 years of age and came from 24 US areas. Participant-reported clinical history was the basis for cohort assignment. Per the original methods: Reference gene primer amplification gave estimated nucleated cell counts. Clones were sequenced by immunoSEQ multiplex PCR, and TCRdb holds only the in-frame ones, with some missing. From that table come the V and J calls and clone size; the DNA was used to work out D and trimming. The sample has under 250,000 clones, just under 85% seen once. The data were obtained in a study of blood T cell repertoires in COVID-19.

The receptor's source is a woman between 35 and 50 years old with acute COVID-19. Sequencing input: PBMCs or T cells enriched from blood (not recorded which). The chain recombines TRBV19 with TRBJ1-1; D is possibly TRBD1 (6 bases). The CDR3 DNA reads TGTGCCAGTAGTGGGCCCCAGACAGGACCTAAGAACACTGAAGCTTTCTTT. This encodes CASSGPQTGPKNTEAFF.